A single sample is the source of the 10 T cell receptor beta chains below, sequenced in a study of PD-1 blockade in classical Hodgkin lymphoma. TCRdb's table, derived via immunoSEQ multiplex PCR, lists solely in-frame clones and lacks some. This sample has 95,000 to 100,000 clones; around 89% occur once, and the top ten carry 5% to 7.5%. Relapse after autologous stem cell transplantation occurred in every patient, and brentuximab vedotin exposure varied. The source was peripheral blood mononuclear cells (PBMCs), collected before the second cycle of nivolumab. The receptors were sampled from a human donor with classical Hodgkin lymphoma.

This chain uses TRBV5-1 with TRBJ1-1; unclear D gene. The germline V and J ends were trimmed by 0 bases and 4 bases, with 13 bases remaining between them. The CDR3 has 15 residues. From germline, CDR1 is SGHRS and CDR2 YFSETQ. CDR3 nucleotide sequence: TGCGCCAGCAGCTTGGATGGACGGTTGTTCACTGAAGCTTTCTTT. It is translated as CASSLDGRLFTEAFF.

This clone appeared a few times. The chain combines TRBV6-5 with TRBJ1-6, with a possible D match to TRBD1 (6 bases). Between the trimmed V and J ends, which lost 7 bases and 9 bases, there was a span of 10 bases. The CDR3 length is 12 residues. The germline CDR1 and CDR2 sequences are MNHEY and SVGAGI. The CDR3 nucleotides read TGTGCCAGCACCCACAGGGCTTCACCCCTCCACTTT. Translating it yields CASTHRASPLHF.

CDR3 residues: CASSIDRGNTEAFF. CDR3 nucleotide sequence: TGTGCCAGCAGTATAGACAGGGGGAACACTGAAGCTTTCTTT. V usage is TRBV6-5 and J usage is TRBJ1-1; 8 nucleotides line up with TRBD1. J lost 1 base, V lost 5 bases, and 3 bases had no gene match. Germline V lookup: CDR1 MNHEY, CDR2 SVGAGI. The CDR3 sequence is 14 residues long.

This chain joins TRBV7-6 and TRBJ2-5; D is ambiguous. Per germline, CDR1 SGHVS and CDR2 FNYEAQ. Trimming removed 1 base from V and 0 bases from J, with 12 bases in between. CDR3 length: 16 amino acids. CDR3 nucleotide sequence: TGTGCCAGCAGCTTAGGCTTTACGGATTACCAAGAGACCCAGTACTTC. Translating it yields CASSLGFTDYQETQYF.

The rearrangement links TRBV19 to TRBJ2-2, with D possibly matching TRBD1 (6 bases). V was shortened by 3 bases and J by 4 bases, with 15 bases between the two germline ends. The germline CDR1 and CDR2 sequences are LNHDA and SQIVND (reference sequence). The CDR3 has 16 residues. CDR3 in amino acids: CASSIKGGGGTGELFF. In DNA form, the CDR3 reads TGTGCCAGTAGTATTAAGGGTGGGGGCGGCACCGGGGAGCTGTTTTTT.

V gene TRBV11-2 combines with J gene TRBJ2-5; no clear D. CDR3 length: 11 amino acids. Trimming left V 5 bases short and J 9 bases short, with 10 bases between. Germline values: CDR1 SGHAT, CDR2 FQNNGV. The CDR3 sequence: CASSPRVAQYF. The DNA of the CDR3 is TGTGCCAGCAGCCCTAGGGTCGCCCAGTACTTC.

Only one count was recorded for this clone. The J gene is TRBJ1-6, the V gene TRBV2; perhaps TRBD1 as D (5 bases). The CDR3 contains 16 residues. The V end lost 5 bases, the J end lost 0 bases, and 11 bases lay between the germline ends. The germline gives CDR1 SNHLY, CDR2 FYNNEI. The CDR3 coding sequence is TGTGCCAGCAGTAACAGGTTTAGCTCCTATAATTCACCCCTCCACTTT. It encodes CASSNRFSSYNSPLHF.

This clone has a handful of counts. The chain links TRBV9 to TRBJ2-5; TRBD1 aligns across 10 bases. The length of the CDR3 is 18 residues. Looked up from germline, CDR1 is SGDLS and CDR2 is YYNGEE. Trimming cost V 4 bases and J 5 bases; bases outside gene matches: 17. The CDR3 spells CASSRMLGGQGLRETQYF. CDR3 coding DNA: TGTGCCAGCAGCCGGATGTTAGGGGGACAGGGGCTTCGGGAGACCCAGTACTTC.

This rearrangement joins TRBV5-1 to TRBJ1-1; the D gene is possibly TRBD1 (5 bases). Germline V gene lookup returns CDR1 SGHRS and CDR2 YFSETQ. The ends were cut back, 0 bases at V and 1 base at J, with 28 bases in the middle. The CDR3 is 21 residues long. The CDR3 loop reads CASSLVRGLPSHKISNTEAFF. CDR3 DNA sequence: TGCGCCAGCAGCTTGGTTCGGGGCCTACCTTCCCACAAAATCTCGAACACTGAAGCTTTCTTT.

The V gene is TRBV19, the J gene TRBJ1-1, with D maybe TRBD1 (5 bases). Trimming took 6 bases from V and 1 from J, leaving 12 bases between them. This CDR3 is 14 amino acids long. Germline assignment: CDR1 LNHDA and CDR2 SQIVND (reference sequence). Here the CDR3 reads CASRLRGSNTEAFF. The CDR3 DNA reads TGTGCCAGTAGACTCCGGGGGTCGAACACTGAAGCTTTCTTT.